This TCR beta chain was found in a study of T cell changes during pregnancy in multiple sclerosis. The V segment lost 5 bases and the J segment 0 bases; nucleotides outside the gene matches: 6. This CDR3 region has 16 residues. Germline CDR1 SNHLY, CDR2 FYNNEI. This table comes from immunoSEQ multiplex PCR, and its TCRdb copy is limited to in-frame clones, with some not included. The data show tens of thousands of clones, roughly 92% seen once. The sequenced sample was CD4+ T cells from peripheral blood mononuclear cells, obtained in the first trimester of pregnancy. The chain carries TRBV2 and TRBJ2-2; 7 nucleotides line up with TRBD1. This TCR was recovered from a female donor with multiple sclerosis, enrolled in a pregnancy study. The CDR3 DNA sequence: TGTGCCAGCAGTAAGACAGGGACCGCGAACACCGGGGAGCTGTTTTTT. This codes for CASSKTGTANTGELFF.